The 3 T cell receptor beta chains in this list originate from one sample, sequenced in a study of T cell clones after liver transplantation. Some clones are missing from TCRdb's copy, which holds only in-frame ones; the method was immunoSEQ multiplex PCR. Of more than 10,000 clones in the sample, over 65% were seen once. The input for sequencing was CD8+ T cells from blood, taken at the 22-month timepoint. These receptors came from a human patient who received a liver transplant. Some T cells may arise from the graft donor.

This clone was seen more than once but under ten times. CDR3 amino acids: CASSFSSTIYF. CDR3 coding DNA: TGTGCCAGCAGCTTTAGTTCCACCATATATTTT. The chain employs TRBV5-6 and TRBJ1-3; D uncertain. V was trimmed by 2 bases and J by 9 bases, leaving 6 bases between them. The CDR3 covers 11 residues. CDR1 is SGHDT, CDR2 YYEEEE, per germline.

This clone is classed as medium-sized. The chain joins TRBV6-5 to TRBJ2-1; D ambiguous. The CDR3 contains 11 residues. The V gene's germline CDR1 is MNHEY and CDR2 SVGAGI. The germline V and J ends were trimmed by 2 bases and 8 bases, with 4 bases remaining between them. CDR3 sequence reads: CASSYPDEQFF. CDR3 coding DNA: TGTGCCAGCAGTTACCCGGATGAGCAGTTCTTC.

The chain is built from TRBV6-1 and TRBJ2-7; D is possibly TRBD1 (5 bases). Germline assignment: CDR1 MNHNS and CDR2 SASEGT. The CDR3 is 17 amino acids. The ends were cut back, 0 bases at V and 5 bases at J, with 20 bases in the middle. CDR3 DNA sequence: TGTGCCAGCAGTGAAGCGCTCGGCAGGGAAATATTGGACGAGCAGTACTTC. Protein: CASSEALGREILDEQYF.